Sequencing of this TCR beta chain was carried out in a study of monozygotic twins with inflammatory bowel disease. TCRdb reanalyzed the 5' RACE reads and collapses them to one entry per CDR3 protein, without DNA. In total, the table holds approximately 420,000 distinct CDR3 sequences. Whole-blood total RNA was extracted without T cell sorting. CDR1 and CDR2 (germline): SGHDN, FVKESK. CDR3 length: 12 residues. The sequence was obtained from a human donor with ulcerative colitis or Crohn's disease, or a healthy co-twin of an affected twin (not recorded which). The sample consisted of blood. The V and J genes are TRBV14 and TRBJ2-2. The CDR3 here is CASSQAWEELFF.